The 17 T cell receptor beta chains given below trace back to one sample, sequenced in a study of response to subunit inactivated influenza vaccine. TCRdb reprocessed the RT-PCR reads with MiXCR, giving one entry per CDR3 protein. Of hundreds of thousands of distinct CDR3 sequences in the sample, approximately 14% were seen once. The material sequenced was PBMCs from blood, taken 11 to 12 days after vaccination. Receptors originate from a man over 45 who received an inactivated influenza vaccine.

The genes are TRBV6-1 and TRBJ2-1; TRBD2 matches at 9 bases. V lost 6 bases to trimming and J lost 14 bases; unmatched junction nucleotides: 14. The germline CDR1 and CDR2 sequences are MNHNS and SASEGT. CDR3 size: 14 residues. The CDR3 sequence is CASSQKGASGIKFF. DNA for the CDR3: TGTGCCAGCAGCCAGAAGGGAGCTAGCGGGATTAAGTTCTTC.

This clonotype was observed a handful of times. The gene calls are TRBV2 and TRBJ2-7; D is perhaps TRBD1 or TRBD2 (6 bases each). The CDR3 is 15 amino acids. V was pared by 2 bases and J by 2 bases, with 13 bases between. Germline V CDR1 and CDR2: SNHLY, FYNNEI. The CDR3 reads CASSERGLNAYEQYF. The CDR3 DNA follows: TGTGCCAGCAGTGAACGGGGGCTGAACGCCTACGAGCAGTACTTC.

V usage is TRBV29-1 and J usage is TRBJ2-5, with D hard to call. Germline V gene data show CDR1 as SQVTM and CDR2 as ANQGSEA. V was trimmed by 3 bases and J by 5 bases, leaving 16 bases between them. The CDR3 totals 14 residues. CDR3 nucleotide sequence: TGCAGCGTTGATGAAGCAGGTATATCGGAGACCCAGTACTTC. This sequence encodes CSVDEAGISETQYF.

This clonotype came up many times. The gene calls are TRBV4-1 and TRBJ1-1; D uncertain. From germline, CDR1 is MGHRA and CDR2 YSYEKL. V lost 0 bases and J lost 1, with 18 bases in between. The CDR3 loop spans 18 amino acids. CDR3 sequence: CASSQDQAILGRNTEAFF. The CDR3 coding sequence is TGCGCCAGCAGCCAAGATCAGGCCATTTTGGGCAGGAACACTGAAGCTTTCTTT.

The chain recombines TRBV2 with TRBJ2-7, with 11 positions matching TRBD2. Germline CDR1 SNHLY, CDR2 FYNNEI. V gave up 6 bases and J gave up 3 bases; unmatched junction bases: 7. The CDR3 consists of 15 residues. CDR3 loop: CASSIASGRLYEQYF. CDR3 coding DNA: TGTGCCAGCAGCATTGCTAGCGGGAGGCTCTACGAGCAGTACTTC.

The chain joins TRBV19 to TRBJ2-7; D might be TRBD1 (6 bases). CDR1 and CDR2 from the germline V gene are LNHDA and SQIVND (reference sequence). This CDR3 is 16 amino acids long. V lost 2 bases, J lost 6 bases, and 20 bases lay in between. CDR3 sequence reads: CASSIFYGTRGGEQYF. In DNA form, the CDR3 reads TGTGCCAGTAGTATATTCTACGGGACAAGGGGCGGCGAGCAGTACTTC.

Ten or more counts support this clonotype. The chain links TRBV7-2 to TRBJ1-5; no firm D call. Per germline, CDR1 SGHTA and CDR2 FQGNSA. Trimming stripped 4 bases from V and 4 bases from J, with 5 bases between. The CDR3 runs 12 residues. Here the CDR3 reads CASSSTNQPQHF. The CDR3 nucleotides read TGTGCCAGCAGCTCGACTAATCAGCCCCAGCATTTT.

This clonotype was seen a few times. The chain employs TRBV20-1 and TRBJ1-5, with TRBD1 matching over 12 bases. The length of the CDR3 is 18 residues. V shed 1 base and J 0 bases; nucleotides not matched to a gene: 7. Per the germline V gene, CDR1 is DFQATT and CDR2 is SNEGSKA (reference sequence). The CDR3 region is CSARGTGQGAYSNQPQHF. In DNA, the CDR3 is TGCAGTGCTAGAGGGACGGGACAGGGGGCTTATAGCAATCAGCCCCAGCATTTT.

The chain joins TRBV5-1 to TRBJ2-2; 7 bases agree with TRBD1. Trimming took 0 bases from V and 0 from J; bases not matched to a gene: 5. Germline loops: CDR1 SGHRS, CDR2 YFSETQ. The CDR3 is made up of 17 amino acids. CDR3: CASSLAGGVSNTGELFF. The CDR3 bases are TGCGCCAGCAGCTTGGCAGGGGGTGTTTCGAACACCGGGGAGCTGTTTTTT.

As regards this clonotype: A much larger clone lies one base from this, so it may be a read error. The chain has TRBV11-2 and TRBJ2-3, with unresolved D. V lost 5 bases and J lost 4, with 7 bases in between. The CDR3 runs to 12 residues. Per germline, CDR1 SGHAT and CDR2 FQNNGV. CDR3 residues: CASSPAPDTQYF. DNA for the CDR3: TGTGCCAGCAGCCCTGCCCCAGATACGCAGTATTTT.

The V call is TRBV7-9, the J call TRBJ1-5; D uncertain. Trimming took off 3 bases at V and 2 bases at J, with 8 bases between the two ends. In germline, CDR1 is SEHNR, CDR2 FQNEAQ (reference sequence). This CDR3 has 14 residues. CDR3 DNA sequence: TGTGCCAGCAGCTTTGGGTCCGGCAATCAGCCCCAGCATTTT. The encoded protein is CASSFGSGNQPQHF.

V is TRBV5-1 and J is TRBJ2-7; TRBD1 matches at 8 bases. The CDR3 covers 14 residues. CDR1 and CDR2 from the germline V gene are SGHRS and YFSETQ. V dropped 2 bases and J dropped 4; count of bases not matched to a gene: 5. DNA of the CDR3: TGCGCCAGCAGCTTAAGGACAGGGTCGTACGAGCAGTACTTC. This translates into CASSLRTGSYEQYF.

In DNA form, the CDR3 reads TGTGCCAGCAGCGCTGCCGGGACACCTAAACCCCTCTCCTACGAGCAGTACTTC. Translation: CASSAAGTPKPLSYEQYF. The chain joins TRBV9 to TRBJ2-7; TRBD1 is a possible D gene (6 bases). Per the germline V gene, CDR1 is SGDLS and CDR2 is YYNGEE. Trimming removed 3 bases at V and 0 bases at J, with 22 bases between. The CDR3 covers 18 residues.

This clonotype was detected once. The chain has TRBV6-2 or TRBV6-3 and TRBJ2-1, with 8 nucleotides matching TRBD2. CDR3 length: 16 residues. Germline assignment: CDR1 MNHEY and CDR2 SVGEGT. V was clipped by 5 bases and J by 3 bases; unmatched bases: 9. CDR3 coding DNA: TGTGCCAGCAGTCCCGAACTAGCGGTTAACTACAATGAGCAGTTCTTC. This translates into CASSPELAVNYNEQFF.

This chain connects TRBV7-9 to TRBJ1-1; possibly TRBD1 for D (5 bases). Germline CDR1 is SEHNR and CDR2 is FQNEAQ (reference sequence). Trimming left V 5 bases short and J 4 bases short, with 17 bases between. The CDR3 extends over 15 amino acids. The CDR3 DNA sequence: TGTGCCAGCAGCCCTCAGGGTCTCCAGGGCACTGAAGCTTTCTTT. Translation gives CASSPQGLQGTEAFF.

The CDR3 region has the DNA TGTGCCTGGACCCGAATACAGGGGGTTGGCTACACCTTC. This codes for CAWTRIQGVGYTF. V usage is TRBV30 and J usage is TRBJ1-2; 8 bases align to TRBD1. V gave up 4 bases and J gave up 7 bases; unmatched junction bases: 8. Germline V lookup: CDR1 GTSNPN, CDR2 SVGIG (reference sequence). There are 13 residues in the CDR3.

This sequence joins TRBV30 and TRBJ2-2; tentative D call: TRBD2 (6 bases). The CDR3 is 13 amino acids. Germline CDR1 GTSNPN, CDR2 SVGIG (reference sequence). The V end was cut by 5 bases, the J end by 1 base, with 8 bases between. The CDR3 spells CAWGTLNTGELFF. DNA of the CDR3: TGTGCCTGGGGGACTCTGAACACCGGGGAGCTGTTTTTT. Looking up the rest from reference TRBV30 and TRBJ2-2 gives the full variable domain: SQTIHQWPATLVQPVGSPLSLECTVEGTSNPNLYWYRQAAGRGLQLLFYSVGIGQISSEVPQNLSASRPQDRQFILSSKKLLLSDSGFYLCAWGTLNTGELFFGEGSRLTVL.